In its sample, the clone carrying this TCR beta chain was seen a few times. These data belong to a study of blood T cell repertoires in COVID-19. As handled by the study authors: From reference gene primer amplification, estimates of nucleated cell counts were derived. Here immunoSEQ multiplex PCR was the method, and the copy in TCRdb shows in-frame clones only, minus some. Clone size and V and J calls were adopted from that table, with D and trimming inferred from the DNA. The table lists under 300,000 clones, approximately 90% of them singletons. This receptor was taken from a woman aged 55-69 years in a cohort exposed to, infected with or recovered from COVID-19 (not recorded which). Material for sequencing was PBMCs or T cells enriched from blood (not recorded which).

The CDR3 region is CASTPGGGTTYNEQFF. The CDR3 DNA is TGCGCCAGCACCCCGGGGGGTGGGACCACCTACAATGAGCAGTTCTTC. This rearrangement joins TRBV5-1 to TRBJ2-1, with TRBD2 matching 7 bases. Germline V gene sequence: CDR1 SGHRS, CDR2 YFSETQ. With 6 bases clipped from V and 2 bases from J, the junction kept 11 bases outside the gene matches. The CDR3 consists of 16 residues. Full variable domain (rest looked up from reference TRBV5-1 and TRBJ2-1): KAGVTQTPRYLIKTRGQQVTLSCSPISGHRSVSWYQQTPGQGLQFLFEYFSETQRNKGNFPGRFSGRQFSNSRSEMNVSTLELGDSALYLCASTPGGGTTYNEQFFGPGTRLTVL.